Shown below are 13 T cell receptor beta chains from a single sample sequenced in a study of T cell repertoires in cytomegalovirus infection. TCRdb analysed the reads with MiXCR anew, one entry per CDR3 protein. The table includes more than 500,000 distinct CDR3 sequences, about 17% detected once. The sample was CD8+ T cells from PBMCs. The receptor source for this set is a human donor in good health (CMV status not recorded). Some clones in this sample may be carry-over from other donors' samples.

This clonotype was detected ten times or more. As DNA, the CDR3 is TGTGCCAGCAGCCGTTCTGGGGGTAGCGTCTACGAGCAGTACTTC. The encoded protein is CASSRSGGSVYEQYF. The chain is built from TRBV7-9 and TRBJ2-7; the D call may be TRBD1 or TRBD2 (5 bases each). Germline CDR1 and CDR2: SEHNR and FQNEAQ (reference sequence). The CDR3 sequence is 15 residues long. V lost 5 bases, J lost 3 bases, and 17 bases lay in between.

The CDR3 nucleotides are TGTGCCAGCAACACCGGGACAGCTAGTACCTACGAGCAGTACTTC. As protein: CASNTGTASTYEQYF. This chain links TRBV11-2 with TRBJ2-7; TRBD1 matches 7 bases. CDR3 length equals 15 residues. Germline CDR1 SGHAT, CDR2 FQNNGV. The V gene end was trimmed by 7 bases and the J gene end by 2 bases; junction bases not matched to a gene: 11.

This clonotype was seen repeatedly, ten times or more. This chain links TRBV27 with TRBJ1-2; perhaps TRBD1 as D (5 bases). The CDR3 consists of 13 residues. The germline V gene encodes CDR1 MNHEY and CDR2 SMNVEV (reference sequence). The V gene lost 3 bases and the J gene lost 4 bases, with 9 bases spanning the gap. Here the CDR3 reads CASSFGQGYGYTF. The CDR3 coding sequence is TGTGCCAGCAGTTTTGGTCAGGGCTATGGCTACACCTTC.

With regard to this clonotype: A much larger clone is a single base away; this may be a read error. V usage is TRBV19 and J usage is TRBJ2-7; D is perhaps TRBD2 (5 bases). The V gene's germline CDR1 is LNHDA and CDR2 SQIVND (reference sequence). V was cut by 6 bases and J by 9 bases, with 21 bases left in between. CDR3 size: 14 residues. The DNA for the CDR3 is TGTGCCAGTAGAGATCGGACTCCCTCCTCCGTGCAGTACTTC. It yields the protein CASRDRTPSSVQYF.

The rearrangement uses TRBV7-9 and TRBJ2-1; TRBD1 matches 7 bases. Trimming removed 0 bases from V and 0 bases from J; junction bases left unmatched: 2. The CDR3 totals 16 residues. The germline V gene encodes CDR1 SEHNR and CDR2 FQNEAQ (reference sequence). The CDR3 sequence: CASSLAAGGSYNEQFF. The CDR3 coding sequence is TGTGCCAGCAGCTTAGCGGCAGGGGGCTCCTACAATGAGCAGTTCTTC.

This clonotype was observed many times. This chain joins TRBV7-9 and TRBJ2-5; D gene ambiguous. The CDR3 sequence is 15 residues long. V dropped 2 bases and J dropped 2 bases, with 12 bases sitting between them. Germline CDR1 is SEHNR and CDR2 is FQNEAQ (reference sequence). This CDR3 is CASSLTGYSQETQYF. DNA of the CDR3: TGTGCCAGCAGCTTAACCGGATACAGTCAAGAGACCCAGTACTTC.

This clonotype was seen more than once but under ten times. The chain combines TRBV27 with TRBJ2-7, with D perhaps given as TRBD1 or TRBD2 (6 bases each). Germline V CDR1 and CDR2: MNHEY, SMNVEV (reference sequence). V lost 3 bases, J lost 6 bases, and 15 bases lay in between. The CDR3 covers 14 residues. The CDR3 sequence is CASSFRGLEVEQYF. The CDR3 DNA reads as TGTGCCAGCAGTTTCCGGGGGCTTGAGGTCGAGCAGTACTTC.

This clonotype was counted ten times or more. The chain uses TRBV6-1 and TRBJ2-1; D is undetermined. Trimming removed 5 bases at V and 0 bases at J, with 11 bases between. Per the germline V gene, CDR1 is MNHNS and CDR2 is SASEGT. The CDR3 length is 15 residues. DNA for the CDR3: TGTGCCAGCAGTTCGGACCTAAGCTCCTACAATGAGCAGTTCTTC. As protein: CASSSDLSSYNEQFF.

This clonotype was recorded at least ten times. The chain recombines TRBV7-6 with TRBJ2-7, with 10 bases lining up with TRBD2. There are 15 residues in the CDR3. V lost 2 bases and J lost 5; bases outside the gene matches: 6. Germline V gene lookup returns CDR1 SGHVS and CDR2 FNYEAQ. This chain's CDR3 is CASSLLFSGGDEQYF. DNA for the CDR3: TGTGCCAGCAGCTTATTATTCAGCGGGGGGGACGAGCAGTACTTC.

This clonotype was found a few times. The V gene is TRBV27, the J gene TRBJ1-6, with D unresolved. The germline V gene has CDR1 MNHEY and CDR2 SMNVEV (reference sequence). V was cut by 9 bases and J by 0 bases, with 12 bases left in between. CDR3 length equals 15 residues. CDR3 DNA: TGTGCCAGTAGGCAGAGAAGCTCCTATAATTCACCCCTCCACTTT. It codes for CASRQRSSYNSPLHF.

The genes are TRBV5-4 and TRBJ2-3, with 15 nucleotides matching TRBD2. The CDR3 runs to 16 residues. With 3 bases clipped from V and 4 bases from J, the junction kept 3 bases outside the gene matches. Per the germline V gene, CDR1 is SGHNT and CDR2 is YYREEE (reference sequence). The CDR3 region has the DNA TGTGCCAGCAGCTGGACTAGCGGGGGGGACTCAGATACGCAGTATTTT. As protein: CASSWTSGGDSDTQYF.

This clonotype appeared many times. The V call is TRBV6-1, the J call TRBJ2-7; D unresolved. CDR1 and CDR2 (germline): MNHNS, SASEGT. This CDR3 comprises 13 residues. V was trimmed by 1 base and J by 4 bases, leaving 8 bases between them. The CDR3 region is CASSEGPEYEQYF. The CDR3 region has the DNA TGTGCCAGCAGTGAAGGTCCAGAATACGAGCAGTACTTC.

The rearrangement links TRBV25-1 to TRBJ2-2, with a tentative D call TRBD2 (5 bases). The CDR3 spans 14 residues. Trimming shortened V by 2 bases and J by 4 bases, and 8 bases separated the two germline ends. Germline loops: CDR1 MGHDK, CDR2 SYGVNS. The DNA for the CDR3 is TGTGCCAGCAGTGAACGGACTTCCACCGGGGAGCTGTTTTTT. Translating gives CASSERTSTGELFF.